Listed below are T cell receptor beta chains from one sample, sequenced in a study of cytomegalovirus exposure and HLA in healthy donors. Clones were sequenced by immunoSEQ multiplex PCR, and TCRdb holds only the in-frame ones, with some missing. The sample shows 250,000 or so clones, about 87% of them seen only once. Material for sequencing was PBMCs. The receptors come from a man aged 18 to 29 in good health and CMV-seronegative. Each CDR3 is given with its conserved first and last residue. A D gene is named only where the DNA matches it firmly. Not every row has a clone size; where given, it reads once, few, many or a size class.

length	J	size	V	D	CDR3	DNA
12	TRBJ2-2	once	TRBV11-2	.	CASSLAGGELFF	TGTGCCAGCAGCTTAGCGGGCGGGGAGCTGTTTTTT
15	TRBJ2-3	few	TRBV29-1	TRBD2	CSVDGVAGVPDTQYF	TGCAGCGTTGATGGGGTAGCGGGAGTCCCAGATACGCAGTATTTT
14	TRBJ1-1	.	TRBV10-3	.	CAISDRGTNTEAFF	TGTGCCATCAGTGATCGGGGAACGAACACTGAAGCTTTCTTT
17	TRBJ2-3	.	TRBV4-3	TRBD2	CASSQRVGRGATDTQYF	TGCGCCAGCAGCCAACGCGTCGGGCGGGGGGCCACAGATACGCAGTATTTT
15	TRBJ1-2	.	TRBV28	TRBD1	CASSGPGQGNYGYTF	TGTGCCAGCAGTGGACCGGGACAGGGGAACTATGGCTACACCTTC
13	TRBJ2-5	.	TRBV2	.	CASSLDTQETQYF	TGTGCCAGCAGCCTCGACACACAAGAGACCCAGTACTTC
11	TRBJ2-7	.	TRBV11-2	TRBD1	CASSRTGEQYF	TGTGCCAGCAGCAGGACAGGGGAACAGTACTTC
13	TRBJ1-2	.	TRBV28	TRBD1	CASSLRTGYGYTF	TGTGCCAGCAGTTTACGGACAGGCTATGGCTACACCTTC
12	TRBJ2-7	.	TRBV27	TRBD1	CASRQGQGLPYF	TGTGCCAGCAGGCAAGGACAGGGATTGCCGTACTTC
15	TRBJ1-4	.	TRBV28	.	CASSSRRAGWEKLFF	TGTGCCAGCAGTTCGCGGAGAGCGGGGTGGGAAAAACTGTTTTTT
14	TRBJ2-7	.	TRBV30	TRBD1	CAWTGGQGGYEQYF	TGTGCCTGGACCGGGGGACAGGGGGGGTACGAGCAGTACTTC
15	TRBJ1-6	.	TRBV18	TRBD1	CASSPPGQGGSPLHF	TGTGCCAGCTCACCACCGGGACAGGGCGGCTCACCCCTCCACTTT
14	TRBJ2-1	once	TRBV5-4	.	CASSRTGGDNEQFF	TGTGCCAGCAGCCGAACAGGTGGGGACAATGAGCAGTTCTTC
19	TRBJ2-4	few	TRBV28	.	CASSLSLGLRGIAKNIQYF	TGTGCCAGCAGTTTGTCGCTAGGACTACGCGGGATAGCCAAAAACATTCAGTACTTC
14	TRBJ2-7	.	TRBV7-2	TRBD2	CASIDLAGNPEQYF	TGTGCCAGCATCGACTTAGCGGGCAACCCCGAGCAGTACTTC
13	TRBJ1-4	.	TRBV29-1	.	CSVEGQQGEKLFF	TGCAGCGTTGAAGGTCAACAGGGAGAAAAACTGTTTTTT
15	TRBJ1-2	.	TRBV4-1	.	CASSFGQLANYGYTF	TGCGCCAGCAGCTTCGGACAGTTAGCTAACTATGGCTACACCTTC
13	TRBJ1-2	.	TRBV25-1	.	CASSEPQGNGYTF	TGTGCCAGCAGTGAACCGCAGGGGAATGGCTACACCTTC
14	TRBJ2-7	.	TRBV9	.	CASSVDYGSYEQYF	TGTGCCAGCAGCGTAGATTACGGGTCCTACGAGCAGTACTTC
10	TRBJ2-1	once	TRBV7-7	.	CASSSIEQFF	TGTGCTAGCAGCTCCATTGAGCAGTTCTTC
14	TRBJ1-1	.	TRBV7-9	TRBD1	CASSFGTANTEAFF	TGTGCCAGCAGCTTCGGGACAGCGAACACTGAAGCTTTCTTT
14	TRBJ1-6	.	TRBV7-9	.	CASSSSPGNSPLHF	TGTGCCAGCAGCTCCTCGCCGGGAAATTCACCCCTCCACTTT
15	TRBJ2-7	.	TRBV7-9	TRBD1	CASRPGTGGSHEQYF	TGTGCCAGCAGACCCGGGACAGGGGGATCGCACGAGCAGTACTTC
15	TRBJ2-1	.	TRBV4-3	.	CASSQDNLAESEQFF	TGCGCCAGCAGCCAAGATAACCTAGCTGAGAGTGAGCAGTTCTTC
13	TRBJ2-7	.	TRBV4-3	.	CASSQEWAHEQYF	TGCGCCAGCAGCCAGGAATGGGCCCACGAGCAGTACTTC
12	TRBJ2-1	.	TRBV29-1	.	CSVAPGGNEQFF	TGCAGCGTCGCCCCTGGCGGCAATGAGCAGTTCTTC
14	TRBJ1-2	.	TRBV2	.	CASSESRDDYGYTF	TGTGCCAGCAGTGAATCCAGGGATGACTATGGCTACACCTTC
14	TRBJ1-4	.	TRBV9	.	CASNLGTRDEKLFF	TGTGCCAGCAACCTCGGGACACGGGATGAAAAACTGTTTTTT
16	TRBJ2-7	.	TRBV19	TRBD2	CASSSWTSGNAYEQYF	TGTGCCAGTAGTTCCTGGACTAGCGGGAACGCCTACGAGCAGTACTTC
12	TRBJ1-4	.	TRBV7-9	.	CASSPLGEKLFF	TGTGCCAGCAGCCCTCTCGGTGAAAAACTGTTTTTT
18	TRBJ2-3	.	TRBV5-1	TRBD2	CASSPTLGRGSPTDTQYF	TGCGCCAGCAGCCCCACATTAGGTCGCGGGAGTCCCACAGATACGCAGTATTTT
12	TRBJ2-1	.	TRBV7-8	TRBD1	CASSSRQGKEFF	TGTGCCAGCAGCTCCCGACAGGGTAAGGAGTTCTTC
14	TRBJ2-3	.	TRBV27	TRBD2	CASTGLAGTDTQYF	TGTGCCAGCACAGGACTAGCGGGAACAGATACGCAGTATTTT
14	TRBJ2-5	.	TRBV28	TRBD2	CASFSGTTPTTQYF	TGTGCCAGCTTTAGCGGGACGACACCAACGACCCAGTACTTC
14	TRBJ2-7	once	TRBV28	TRBD1	CASIPTGGTYEQYF	TGTGCCAGCATCCCTACAGGGGGCACCTACGAGCAGTACTTC
15	TRBJ1-4	once	TRBV19	TRBD1	CASSPQGRGVEKLFF	TGTGCCAGTAGTCCACAGGGGCGCGGGGTCGAAAAACTGTTTTTT
16	TRBJ1-6	.	TRBV6-4	.	CAGTPVVAKYNSPLHF	TGTGCCGGAACTCCAGTGGTAGCCAAGTATAATTCACCCCTCCACTTT
14	TRBJ2-7	.	TRBV28	TRBD1	CASNAGTGTGEQYF	TGTGCCAGCAACGCCGGGACAGGGACGGGCGAGCAGTACTTC
16	TRBJ2-7	.	TRBV9	TRBD2	CASSVGFGGGVYEQYF	TGTGCCAGCAGCGTAGGGTTCGGCGGGGGGGTCTACGAGCAGTACTTC
14	TRBJ2-2	.	TRBV6-5	TRBD2	CASSYRGGPGELFF	TGTGCCAGCAGTTATAGGGGAGGGCCCGGGGAGCTGTTTTTT
13	TRBJ1-1	.	TRBV6-5	TRBD1	CASCRQGPPEAFF	TGTGCCAGCTGCCGACAGGGTCCCCCTGAAGCTTTCTTT
13	TRBJ2-5	few	TRBV6-5	TRBD1	CASNRDRDETQYF	TGTGCCAGCAACCGGGACAGGGACGAGACCCAGTACTTC
13	TRBJ1-1	.	TRBV28	.	CASSPITGTEAFF	TGTGCCAGCAGTCCTATAACGGGCACTGAAGCTTTCTTT
13	TRBJ2-2	.	TRBV10-3	TRBD2	CAITSGDTGELFF	TGTGCCATTACTAGCGGAGACACCGGGGAGCTGTTTTTT
13	TRBJ2-5	few	TRBV5-1	TRBD2	CASSLAGGETQYF	TGCGCCAGCAGCTTGGCGGGGGGAGAGACCCAGTACTTC
15	TRBJ1-3	.	TRBV7-2	TRBD1	CASSPTGNSGNTIYF	TGTGCCAGCAGCCCGACAGGGAACTCTGGAAACACCATATATTTT
14	TRBJ2-1	.	TRBV27	TRBD2	CASRAGLVVGEQFF	TGTGCCAGCAGGGCAGGACTAGTCGTCGGGGAGCAGTTCTTC
14	TRBJ2-7	.	TRBV7-9	TRBD2	CASSSTSGGPWQYF	TGTGCCAGCAGTTCGACTAGCGGAGGCCCGTGGCAGTACTTC